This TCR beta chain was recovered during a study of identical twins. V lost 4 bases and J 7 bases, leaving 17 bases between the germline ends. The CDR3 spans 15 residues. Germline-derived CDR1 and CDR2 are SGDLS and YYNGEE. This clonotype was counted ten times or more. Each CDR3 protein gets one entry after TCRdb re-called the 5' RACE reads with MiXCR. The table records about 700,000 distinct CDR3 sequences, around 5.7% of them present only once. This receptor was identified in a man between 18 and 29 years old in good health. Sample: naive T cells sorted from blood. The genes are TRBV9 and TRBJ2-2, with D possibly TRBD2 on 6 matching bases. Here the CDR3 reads CASSLGTLGGGELFF. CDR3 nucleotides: TGTGCCAGCAGCCTTGGGACTCTTGGAGGCGGGGAGCTGTTTTTT.